One and the same sample provided the 9 T cell receptor beta chains below, sequenced in a study of Ad26.COV2.S vaccination and SARS-CoV-2 variants. The sample's treatment: roughly 19 received Ad26.COV2.S at low or high dose, single or two shots; about 5 received placebo; per-sample allocation not given. Samples analyzed were those drawn on day 63 after the first vaccine or placebo injection. The repertoire was sequenced with immunoSEQ multiplex PCR; TCRdb's copy has only in-frame clones and lacks some. The data contain about 320,000 clones, around four fifths of them singletons. The sequenced sample was peripheral blood, obtained in a trial of Ad26.COV2.S vaccine versus placebo. The receptors shown here come from a person aged 18-60 years who received the Ad26.COV2.S COVID-19 vaccine or a placebo.

This clone was recorded a few times. This chain uses TRBV4-1 with TRBJ1-4, with 7 bases fitting TRBD1. V trimming: 1 base; J trimming: 11 bases; junction bases outside the gene matches: 10. CDR3 length equals 15 residues. Germline assignment: CDR1 MGHRA and CDR2 YSYEKL. The CDR3 spells CASSQAPGGDGKLFF. CDR3 sequence (DNA): TGCGCCAGCAGCCAAGCCCCAGGGGGAGATGGGAAACTGTTTTTT.

The V call is TRBV11-3, the J call TRBJ2-3, with 10 nucleotides matching TRBD1. V trimming: 5 bases; J trimming: 5 bases; junction bases outside the gene matches: 4. Germline CDR1 is SGHNT and CDR2 is YENEEA. The CDR3 has 14 amino acids. The CDR3 nucleotides read TGTGCCAGCAGCGGCCGGACAGGGGGAGATACGCAGTATTTT. This sequence encodes CASSGRTGGDTQYF.

This clone appeared once. This chain uses TRBV6-6 with TRBJ1-1; D not certain. The CDR3 runs 14 residues. V lost 7 bases to trimming and J lost 1 base, with 13 bases between them. The germline gives CDR1 MNHNY, CDR2 SVGAGI (reference sequence). This CDR3 is CASTQKGRNTEAFF. CDR3 nucleotide sequence: TGTGCCAGCACCCAAAAGGGTCGGAACACTGAAGCTTTCTTT.

This chain links TRBV28 with TRBJ1-1; D is undetermined. The germline CDR1 and CDR2 sequences are MDHEN and SYDVKM. Trimming stripped 5 bases from V and 11 bases from J, with 15 bases between. The CDR3 has 12 amino acids. CDR3 amino acids: CASSIPLGKAFF. In nucleotides, the CDR3 is TGTGCCAGCAGTATCCCGTTGGGGAAGGCTTTCTTT. The full variable domain, completed using reference TRBV28 and TRBJ1-1, is DVKVTQSSRYLVKRTGEKVFLECVQDMDHENMFWYRQDPGLGLRLIYFSYDVKMKEKGDIPEGYSVSREKKERFSLILESASTNQTSMYLCASSIPLGKAFFGQGTRLTVV.

This rearrangement joins TRBV3-1 (or the pseudogene TRBV3-2) to TRBJ2-7; perhaps TRBD1 as D (6 bases). Germline CDR1 is LGHDT and CDR2 is YNNKEL (reference sequence). Trimming left V 4 bases short and J 3 bases short, with 19 bases between. The CDR3 extends over 16 amino acids. Here the CDR3 DNA reads TGTGCCAGCAGCCCAGACCAGGGGCCGGGCTTCTACGAGCAGTACTTC. Protein: CASSPDQGPGFYEQYF.

The CDR3 loop is CAWSVRLELFF. The CDR3 region has the DNA TGTGCCTGGAGTGTACGGCTCGAACTGTTTTTT. The chain is built from TRBV30 and TRBJ1-4; D call uncertain. The V gene's germline CDR1 is GTSNPN and CDR2 SVGIG (reference sequence). CDR3 length equals 11 residues. Deletions cut 0 bases from V and 12 bases from J, with 8 bases between.

The chain joins TRBV11-3 to TRBJ1-1, with D unresolved. The CDR3 loop spans 14 amino acids. Trimming cost V 8 bases and J 0 bases, with 13 bases left between them. Germline CDR1 is SGHNT and CDR2 is YENEEA. The CDR3 is CASAPQFLNTEAFF. The CDR3 DNA follows: TGTGCCAGCGCTCCACAGTTCCTGAACACTGAAGCTTTCTTT.

This sequence joins TRBV29-1 and TRBJ1-2, with D unresolved. The CDR3 contains 15 residues. Trimming removed 7 bases at V and 4 bases at J, with 22 bases between. The germline gives CDR1 SQVTM, CDR2 ANQGSEA. CDR3 sequence reads: CSDSGESSAPYGYTF. For the CDR3, the DNA is TGCAGCGACTCCGGCGAGTCCTCCGCCCCCTATGGCTACACCTTC.

The gene calls are TRBV19 and TRBJ2-7, with D possibly matching TRBD1 (6 bases). V lost 2 bases and J 5 bases, leaving 16 bases between the germline ends. Germline CDR1 and CDR2: LNHDA and SQIVND (reference sequence). This CDR3 comprises 15 residues. The CDR3 DNA reads TGTGCCAGTAGTATAAGTTCCGGCAGGGGCCACGAGCAGTACTTC. Translated: CASSISSGRGHEQYF.